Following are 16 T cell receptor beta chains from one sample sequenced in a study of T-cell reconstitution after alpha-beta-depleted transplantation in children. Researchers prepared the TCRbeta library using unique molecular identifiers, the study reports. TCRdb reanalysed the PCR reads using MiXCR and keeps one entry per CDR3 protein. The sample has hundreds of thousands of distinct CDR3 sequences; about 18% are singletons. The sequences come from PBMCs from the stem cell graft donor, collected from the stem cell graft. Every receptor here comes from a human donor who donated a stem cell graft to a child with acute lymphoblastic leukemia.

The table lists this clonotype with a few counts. The CDR3 sequence is CASCFGAGSEQYF. The CDR3 DNA sequence: TGTGCCAGCTGCTTCGGGGCGGGCTCCGAGCAGTACTTC. The chain recombines TRBV6-2 or TRBV6-3 with TRBJ2-7; D is perhaps TRBD1 or TRBD2 (5 bases each). The V gene's germline CDR1 is MNHEY and CDR2 SVGEGT. CDR3 size: 13 residues. V gave up 8 bases and J gave up 6 bases, with 17 bases separating them.

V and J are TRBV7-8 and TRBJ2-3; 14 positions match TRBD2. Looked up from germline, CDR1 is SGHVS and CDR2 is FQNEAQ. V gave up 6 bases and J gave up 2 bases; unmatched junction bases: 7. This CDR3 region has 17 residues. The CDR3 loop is CASRDGTSGRSTDTQYF. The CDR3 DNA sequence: TGTGCCAGCAGGGATGGGACTAGCGGGAGATCCACAGATACGCAGTATTTT. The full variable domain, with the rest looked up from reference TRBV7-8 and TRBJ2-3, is GAGVSQSPRYKVAKRGQDVALRCDPISGHVSLFWYQQALGQGPEFLTYFQNEAQLDKSGLPSDRFFAERPEGSVSTLKIQRTQQEDSAVYLCASRDGTSGRSTDTQYFGPGTRLTVL.

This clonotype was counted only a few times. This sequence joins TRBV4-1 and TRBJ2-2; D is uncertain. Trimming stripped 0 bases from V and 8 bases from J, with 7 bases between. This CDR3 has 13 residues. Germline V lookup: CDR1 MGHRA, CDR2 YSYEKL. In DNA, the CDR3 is TGCGCCAGCAGCCAAGAAATGGTAGGGGAGCTGTTTTTT. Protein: CASSQEMVGELFF.

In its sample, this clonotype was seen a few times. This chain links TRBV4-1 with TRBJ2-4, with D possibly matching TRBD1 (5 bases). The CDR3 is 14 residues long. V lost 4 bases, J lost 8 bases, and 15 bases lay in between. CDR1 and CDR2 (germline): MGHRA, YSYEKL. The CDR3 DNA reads TGCGCCAGCAGCCCCGGGCAGGGCCGAGACATTCAGTACTTC. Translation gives CASSPGQGRDIQYF.

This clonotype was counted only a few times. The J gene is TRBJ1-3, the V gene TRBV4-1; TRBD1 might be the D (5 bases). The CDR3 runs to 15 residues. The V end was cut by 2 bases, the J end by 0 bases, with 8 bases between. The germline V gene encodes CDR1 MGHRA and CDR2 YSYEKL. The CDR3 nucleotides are TGCGCCAGCAGCCAACACGACAGCTCTGGAAACACCATATATTTT. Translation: CASSQHDSSGNTIYF.

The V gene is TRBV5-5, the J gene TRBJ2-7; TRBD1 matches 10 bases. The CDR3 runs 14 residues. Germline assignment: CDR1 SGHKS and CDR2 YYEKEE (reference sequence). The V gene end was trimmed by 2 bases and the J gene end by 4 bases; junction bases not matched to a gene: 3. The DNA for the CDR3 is TGTGCCAGCAGCTTTGGACAGGGGGGTTACGAGCAGTACTTC. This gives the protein CASSFGQGGYEQYF.

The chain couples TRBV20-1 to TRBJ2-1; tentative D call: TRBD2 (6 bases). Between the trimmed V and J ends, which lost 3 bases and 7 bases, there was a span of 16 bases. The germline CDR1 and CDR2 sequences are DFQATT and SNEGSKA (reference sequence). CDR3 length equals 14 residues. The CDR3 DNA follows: TGCAGTGCTAGTTTCGGAGGGAGAAAGAATGAGCAGTTCTTC. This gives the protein CSASFGGRKNEQFF.

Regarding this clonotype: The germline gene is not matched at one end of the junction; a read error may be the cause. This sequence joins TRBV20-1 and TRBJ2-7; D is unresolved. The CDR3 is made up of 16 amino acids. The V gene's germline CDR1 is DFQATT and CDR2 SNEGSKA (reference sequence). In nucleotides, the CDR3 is TGCTGTGCGTGGGCGGATGGCCCGTCGAGCTCCTACGAGCAGTACTTC. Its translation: CCAWADGPSSSYEQYF.

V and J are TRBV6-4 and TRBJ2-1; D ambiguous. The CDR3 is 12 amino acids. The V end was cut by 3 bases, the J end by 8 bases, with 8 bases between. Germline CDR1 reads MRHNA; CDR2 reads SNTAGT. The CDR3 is CASSDSLDEQFF. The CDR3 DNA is TGTGCCAGCAGTGATTCTCTCGATGAGCAGTTCTTC.

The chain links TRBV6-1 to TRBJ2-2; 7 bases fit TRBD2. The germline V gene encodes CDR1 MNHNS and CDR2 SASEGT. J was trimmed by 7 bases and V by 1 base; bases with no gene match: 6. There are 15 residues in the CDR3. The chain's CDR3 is CASSEVGLESGELFF. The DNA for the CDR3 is TGTGCCAGCAGTGAAGTAGGACTAGAAAGCGGGGAGCTGTTTTTT.

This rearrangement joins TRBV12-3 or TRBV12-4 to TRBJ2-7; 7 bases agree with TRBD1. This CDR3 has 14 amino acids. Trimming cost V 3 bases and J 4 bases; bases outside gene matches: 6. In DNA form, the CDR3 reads TGTGCCAGCAGTTTCGGGACAGCCCCTTACGAGCAGTACTTC. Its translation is CASSFGTAPYEQYF.

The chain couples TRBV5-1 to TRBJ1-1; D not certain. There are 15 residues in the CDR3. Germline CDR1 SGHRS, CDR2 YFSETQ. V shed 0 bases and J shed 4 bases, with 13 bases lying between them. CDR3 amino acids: CASSLGRGLGTEAFF. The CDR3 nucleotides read TGCGCCAGCAGCTTGGGGCGCGGGTTGGGCACTGAAGCTTTCTTT.

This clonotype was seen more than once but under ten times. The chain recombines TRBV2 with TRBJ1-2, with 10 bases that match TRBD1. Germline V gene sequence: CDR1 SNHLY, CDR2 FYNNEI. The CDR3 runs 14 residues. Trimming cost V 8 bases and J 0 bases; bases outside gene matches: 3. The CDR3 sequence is CASGTGVTNYGYTF. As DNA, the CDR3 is TGTGCCAGCGGGACAGGGGTTACTAACTATGGCTACACCTTC. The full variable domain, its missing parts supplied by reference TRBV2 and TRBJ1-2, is EPEVTQTPSHQVTQMGQEVILRCVPISNHLYFYWYRQILGQKVEFLVSFYNNEISEKSEIFDDQFSVERPDGSNFTLKIRSTKLEDSAMYFCASGTGVTNYGYTFGSGTRLTVV.

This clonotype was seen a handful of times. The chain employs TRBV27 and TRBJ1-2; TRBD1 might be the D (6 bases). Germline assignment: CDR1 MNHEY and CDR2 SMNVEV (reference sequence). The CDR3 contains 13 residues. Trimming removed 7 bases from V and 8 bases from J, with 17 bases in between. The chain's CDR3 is CASIGLGGGGYTF. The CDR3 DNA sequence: TGTGCCAGCATTGGGTTGGGGGGCGGGGGCTACACCTTC.

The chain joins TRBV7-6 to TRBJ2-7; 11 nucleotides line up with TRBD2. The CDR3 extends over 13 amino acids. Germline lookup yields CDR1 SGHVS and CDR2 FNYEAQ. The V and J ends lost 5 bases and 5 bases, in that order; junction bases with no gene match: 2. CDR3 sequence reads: CASSGLAGNEQYF. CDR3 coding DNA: TGTGCCAGCAGCGGACTAGCGGGTAACGAGCAGTACTTC. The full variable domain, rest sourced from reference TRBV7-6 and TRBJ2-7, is GAGVSQSPRYKVTKRGQDVALRCDPISGHVSLYWYRQALGQGPEFLTYFNYEAQQDKSGLPNDRFSAERPEGSISTLTIQRTEQRDSAMYRCASSGLAGNEQYFGPGTRLTVT.

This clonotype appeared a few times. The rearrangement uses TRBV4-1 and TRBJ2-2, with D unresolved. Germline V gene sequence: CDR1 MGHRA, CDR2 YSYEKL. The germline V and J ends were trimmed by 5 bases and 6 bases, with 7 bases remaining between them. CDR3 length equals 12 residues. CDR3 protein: CASSISSGELFF. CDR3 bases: TGCGCCAGCAGCATTAGCTCCGGGGAGCTGTTTTTT.